The clone carrying this T cell receptor beta chain has only a few counts. The sample belongs to a study of blood T cell repertoires in COVID-19. The germline gives CDR1 MNHNY, CDR2 SVGAGI (reference sequence). V lost 5 bases and J lost 9; bases outside the gene matches: 16. The CDR3 runs to 17 residues. Sequencing was performed with immunoSEQ multiplex PCR; in TCRdb, only in-frame clones are kept and a portion is missing. The sample lists 150,000 to 200,000 clones, approximately 86% occurring once. The clonotype originates from a woman over 75 in a cohort sampled during active or convalescent COVID-19. The sequenced material came from peripheral blood. This chain connects TRBV6-6 to TRBJ2-3; 11 positions match TRBD2. CDR3 in amino acids: CASSPLLLAGEDKTQYF. For the CDR3, the DNA is TGTGCCAGCAGTCCGCTTCTACTAGCGGGAGAGGATAAGACGCAGTATTTT.